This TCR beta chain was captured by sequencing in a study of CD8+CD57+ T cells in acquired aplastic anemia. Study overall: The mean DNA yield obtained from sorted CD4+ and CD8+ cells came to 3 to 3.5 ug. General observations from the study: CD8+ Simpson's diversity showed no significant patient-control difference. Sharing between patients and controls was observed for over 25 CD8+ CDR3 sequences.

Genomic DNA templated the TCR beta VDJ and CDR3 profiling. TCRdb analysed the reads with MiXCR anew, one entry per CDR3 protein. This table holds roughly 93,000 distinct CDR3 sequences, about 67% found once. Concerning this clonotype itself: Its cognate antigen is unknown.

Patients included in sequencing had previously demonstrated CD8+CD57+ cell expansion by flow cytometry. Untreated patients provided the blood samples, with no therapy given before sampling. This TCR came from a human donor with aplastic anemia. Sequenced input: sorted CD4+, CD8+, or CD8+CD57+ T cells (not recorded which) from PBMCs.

CDR3 nucleotides: TGTGCCAGCAGCCCACGGGTGTCGAGGGAGACCCAGTACTTC. As protein: CASSPRVSRETQYF. The chain has TRBV7-8 and TRBJ2-5; D gene unclear. CDR1 and CDR2 (germline): SGHVS, FQNEAQ. V lost 5 bases, J lost 5 bases, and 15 bases lay in between. This CDR3 has 14 amino acids.